This TCR beta chain was captured by sequencing in a study of identical twins. One entry per CDR3 protein results from TCRdb running MiXCR on the 5' RACE reads. The sample comprises more than 1.5 million distinct CDR3 sequences, about 31% of which are singletons, and around 0.3% rests with the top ten. This TCR was recovered from a newborn girl in good health. The sequenced sample was cord blood.

The CDR3 sequence: CASSTLAGANEQFF. For the CDR3, the DNA is TGCGCCAGCAGCACACTAGCGGGCGCCAATGAGCAGTTCTTC. V is TRBV5-1 and J is TRBJ2-1; TRBD2 matches 9 bases. The CDR3 is made up of 14 amino acids. CDR1 and CDR2 (germline): SGHRS, YFSETQ. The V segment lost 4 bases and the J segment 6 bases; nucleotides outside the gene matches: 5.